This TCR beta chain was identified during a study of cytomegalovirus exposure and HLA in healthy donors. Overall study context: Genotyping showed 75% to 90% of roughly 400 donors falling in the Caucasian-associated ancestry cluster.

The study ran its PCR with 60 Vbeta and 13 Jbeta primers. TCRdb's copy holds only in-frame clones and misses some; the assay was immunoSEQ multiplex PCR. The sample holds approximately 70,000 clones. General study points: Reports showed the classifier diagnosing cytomegalovirus status with high specificity and sensitivity. Most subjects had HLA-A and HLA-B alleles reportedly predicted accurately by TCR beta sequences. Researchers reported in a later analysis that a missense DCLRE1C variant was tied to TCR beta V- and J-gene trimming.

About this clone: Antigen unknown.

The V gene's germline CDR1 is SNHLY and CDR2 FYNNEI. CDR3 length equals 11 residues. The V end was cut by 4 bases, the J end by 7 bases, with 5 bases between. The sequenced material came from PBMCs. This chain uses TRBV2 with TRBJ2-1; a weak D match, TRBD1 (5 bases). This sequence originates from a woman aged 25 to 39 in good health and CMV-seronegative. The CDR3 DNA reads TGTGCCAGCAGTGGACAGAATGAGCAGTTCTTC. It is translated as CASSGQNEQFF.